A selection of T cell receptor beta chains follows, all from one sample in a study of breast tumors, draining lymph nodes, adjacent tissues. TCRdb re-called the multiplex PCR reads with MiXCR, one entry per CDR3 protein. The sample consists of about 230,000 distinct CDR3 sequences, 32% of them appearing once. Material: axillary lymph node tissue. These receptor sequences come from a female donor with breast cancer. Some clones in this sample may be carry-over from other donors' samples. Each CDR3 is given with its conserved first and last residue. The D gene is left open where the match is weak. Clone size is not always given. Where it is, it says once, few, many or a class for expanded clones.

>TRBV15|many|NA|TRBJ1-4
TGTGCCACCAGCAGGGACCTGAATGAAAAACTGTTTTTT
CATSRDLNEKLFF
>TRBV11-3|many|NA|TRBJ2-5
TGTGCCAGCAGCTTAGAGACAAGCCAAGAGACCCAGTACTTC
CASSLETSQETQYF
>TRBV18|many|NA|TRBJ2-1
TGTGCCAGCTCACCACGGGTAGCACAGAGCAATGAGCAGTTCTTC
CASSPRVAQSNEQFF
>TRBV15|once|NA|TRBJ1-5
TGTGCCACCAGCAGGGACGGACAGCTTAGCAATCAGCCCCAGCATTTT
CATSRDGQLSNQPQHF
>TRBV11-1|many|TRBD2|TRBJ2-1
TGTGCCAGCAGCTTCGCGGGAGGGCCGGGAAATGAGCAGTTCTTC
CASSFAGGPGNEQFF
>TRBV2|NA|TRBD2|TRBJ2-5
TGTGCCAGCAGTGATTCGGGACTAGCTTCAGAGACCCAGTACTTC
CASSDSGLASETQYF
>TRBV2|many|NA|TRBJ2-5
TGTGCCAGCAGTGGACAGGGAGGAGGAGGAGAGACCCAGTACTTC
CASSGQGGGGETQYF
>TRBV19|many|NA|TRBJ2-1
TGTGCCAGTAGTATTCTCGGGATTGGGAGCTCCTACAATGAGCAGTTCTTC
CASSILGIGSSYNEQFF
>TRBV3-1|many|NA|TRBJ2-1
TGTGCCAGCAGCCAAGGCCGATACAATGAGCAGTTCTTC
CASSQGRYNEQFF
>TRBV12-3/TRBV12-4|NA|TRBD1|TRBJ1-3
TGCGCCAGCGGGGGACCGGGACAGGGGCTAGGTGGAAGCACCATATATTTT
CASGGPGQGLGGSTIYF
>TRBV7-2|many|NA|TRBJ2-7
TGTGCCAGCAGCCTCGCCCCGGGCAGAGTCTACGAGCAGTACTTC
CASSLAPGRVYEQYF
>TRBV7-9|NA|TRBD2|TRBJ2-2
TGTGCCAGCAGCGCAGACAGACAGGGGACTAGCGGGAGAGTCGGGGAGCTGTTTTTT
CASSADRQGTSGRVGELFF
>TRBV12-3/TRBV12-4|many|NA|TRBJ1-1
TGTGCCAGCGGCCGACTTGGATCTGAAGCTTTCTTT
CASGRLGSEAFF
>TRBV5-4|NA|NA|TRBJ1-1
TGTGCCAGCAGCTTGGGCCCTCGTGGAGCTTTCTTT
CASSLGPRGAFF
>TRBV7-2|many|NA|TRBJ1-2
TGTGCCAGCAGCCCTAGCGCGGAATCCCACTATGGCTACACCTTC
CASSPSAESHYGYTF
>TRBV29-1|once|NA|TRBJ2-5
TGCAGCTTAGACCGGGCCGGGCCCCAGTACTTC
CSLDRAGPQYF